This record covers a single T cell receptor (beta chain). Antigen specificity is unknown. The ends were cut back, 4 bases at V and 4 bases at J, with 16 bases in the middle. CDR3 length: 15 residues. Germline values: CDR1 LNHDA, CDR2 SQIVND (reference sequence). This record belongs to a study of Graves' ophthalmopathy and Graves' hyperthyroidism. Overall study results and limits: Its predictions of ophthalmopathy progression gave the model 55% to 71% sensitivity and 72.22% specificity.

Among the exclusions were patients with other autoimmune diseases, uncontrolled infections, pregnancy or lactation. The authors amplified TCR beta CDR3 regions from RNA transcripts. Scientists carried out first-round RT-PCR using HTBI primers and then a second-round multiplex PCR. TCRdb reprocessed the multiplex PCR reads with MiXCR, giving one entry per CDR3 protein. Of 45,000 to 60,000 distinct CDR3 sequences in the sample, 45% to 55% were seen once. The clonotype originates from an adult woman with Graves' ophthalmopathy. The chain joins TRBV19 to TRBJ1-2; a weak D match, TRBD1 (6 bases). Sequenced material: peripheral blood. The CDR3 protein is CASSTAGTYLYGYTF. CDR3 bases: TGTGCCAGTAGTACCGCCGGGACATACCTCTATGGCTACACCTTC.